This T cell receptor (beta chain) was sequenced for a study of identical twins. On this clonotype itself: Its antigen is unknown.

The CDR3 extends over 14 amino acids. In germline, CDR1 is SGHTA, CDR2 FQGNSA. The ends were cut back, 2 bases at V and 4 bases at J, with 10 bases in the middle. General study findings and limits: Rather than following the same donors, the conclusions depended on cross-sectional statistical analysis.

Addition of a universal primer site occurred through template switching, and cDNA carried unique molecular identifiers. MiXCR, run by TCRdb on the 5' RACE reads, gives a single entry per CDR3 protein. The sample has 1.5 million to 2 million distinct CDR3 sequences; about 31% are singletons. J is TRBJ2-3 and V is TRBV7-2, with D uncertain. Sequencing was performed on cord blood. The receptor was derived from a newborn girl in good health. CDR3 bases: TGTGCCAGCAGCTTATTTGGGCGTGCAGATACGCAGTATTTT. Translated, it gives CASSLFGRADTQYF. Looking up the rest from reference TRBV7-2 and TRBJ2-3 gives the full variable domain: GAGVSQSPSNKVTEKGKDVELRCDPISGHTALYWYRQSLGQGLEFLIYFQGNSAPDKSGLPSDRFSAERTGGSVSTLTIQRTQQEDSAVYLCASSLFGRADTQYFGPGTRLTVL.